Listed below are T cell receptor delta chains from one sample, sequenced in a study of Vδ1+ human thymocytes. TCRdb reanalysed the multiplex PCR reads with CATT. Counted here are about 50,000 delta-chain clones, more than 13% occurring once; the ten biggest clones make up approximately 0.4%. What was sequenced was Vdelta1+ gamma-delta thymocytes from the thymus. The receptors were gathered from a girl under two years old who had congenital heart surgery. Both conserved end residues are part of each CDR3. Fields, in order: D gene, clone size, J gene, V gene, CDR3 protein, CDR3 DNA. The D gene is left open where the match is weak. Clone size appears in some rows only: once, few, many, or a class for an expanded clone.

.	few	TRDJ2	TRDV1	CALGEQWVRYDRLVTAQLFF	TGTGCTCTTGGGGAACAGTGGGTTCGGTATGATCGGTTAGTGACAGCACAACTCTTCTTT
TRDD3	.	TRDJ2	TRDV1	CALGVGDWGLTLTAQLFF	TGTGCTCTTGGGGTTGGGGACTGGGGGTTAACTTTGACAGCACAACTCTTCTTT
.	few	TRDJ1	TRDV1	CALVAGDKLIF	TGTGCTCTTGTAGCCGGCGATAAACTCATCTTT
TRDD3	few	TRDJ1	TRDV1	CALGESWGHPYWGIQRTDKLIF	TGTGCTCTTGGGGAATCATGGGGTCATCCGTACTGGGGGATACAGCGCACCGATAAACTCATCTTT
.	few	TRDJ1	TRDV1	CALGEKALLRGGLIF	TGTGCTCTTGGGGAAAAAGCGCTACTGAGGGGTGGGCTCATCTTT
.	few	TRDJ1	TRDV1	CALGENSRDPWAYTDKLIF	TGTGCTCTTGGGGAAAATTCTAGAGATCCCTGGGCGTACACCGATAAACTCATCTTT
TRDD3	few	TRDJ1	TRDV1	CALGEDPHPVLGGGFKLIF	TGTGCTCTTGGGGAAGATCCCCACCCTGTACTGGGGGGAGGATTCAAACTCATCTTT
TRDD3	.	TRDJ2	TRDV1	CALGEPRRSGGQSPRTAQLFF	TGTGCTCTTGGGGAACCCCGTCGGTCTGGGGGTCAATCCCCTCGGACAGCACAACTCTTCTTT
TRDD3	.	TRDJ1	TRDV1	CALGDPSPIWGIPTDKLIF	TGTGCTCTTGGGGACCCATCTCCTATCTGGGGGATACCGACCGATAAACTCATCTTT
.	.	TRDJ1	TRDV1	CALGETSQYTDKLIF	TGTGCTCTTGGGGAAACGTCCCAGTACACCGATAAACTCATCTTT
.	.	TRDJ1	TRDV1	CALGELGGADTDKLIF	TGTGCTCTTGGGGAACTAGGAGGGGCTGACACCGATAAACTCATCTTT
.	medium-sized	TRDJ1	TRDV2	CACDTKADKLIF	TGTGCCTGTGACACCAAGGCCGATAAACTCATCTTT
.	.	TRDJ2	TRDV2	CACAPICLTAQLFF	TGTGCCTGTGCTCCTATTTGTTTGACAGCACAACTCTTCTTT
.	.	TRDJ1	TRDV2	CACYACEVNTDKLIF	TGTGCCTGTTACGCGTGTGAGGTGAACACCGATAAACTCATCTTT
TRDD3	few	TRDJ1	TRDV1	CALGGRSLNWGDTDKLIF	TGTGCTCTTGGGGGAAGATCTTTGAACTGGGGGGACACCGATAAACTCATCTTT
.	.	TRDJ1	TRDV1	CALGELDRGDPRRGTDKLIF	TGTGCTCTTGGGGAACTGGACCGTGGGGATCCCAGAAGGGGCACCGATAAACTCATCTTT
.	.	TRDJ1	TRDV1	CALGAHTDKLIF	TGTGCTCTTGGGGCCCACACCGATAAACTCATCTTT
TRDD3	few	TRDJ1	TRDV1	CALGEPVPPTSRYWGIYNTDKLIF	TGTGCTCTTGGGGAACCGGTTCCTCCTACTTCTCGGTACTGGGGGATATACAACACCGATAAACTCATCTTT
TRDD3	few	TRDJ1	TRDV1	CALGSEESGTGGYSDKLIF	TGTGCTCTTGGGTCAGAAGAGTCGGGGACTGGGGGATACAGCGATAAACTCATCTTT
TRDD3	few	TRDJ1	TRDV1	CALGETAGPTRSERLGDTRYPYVTDKLIF	TGTGCTCTTGGGGAAACGGCCGGACCTACGAGGTCGGAAAGACTGGGGGATACGCGATACCCTTATGTCACCGATAAACTCATCTTT